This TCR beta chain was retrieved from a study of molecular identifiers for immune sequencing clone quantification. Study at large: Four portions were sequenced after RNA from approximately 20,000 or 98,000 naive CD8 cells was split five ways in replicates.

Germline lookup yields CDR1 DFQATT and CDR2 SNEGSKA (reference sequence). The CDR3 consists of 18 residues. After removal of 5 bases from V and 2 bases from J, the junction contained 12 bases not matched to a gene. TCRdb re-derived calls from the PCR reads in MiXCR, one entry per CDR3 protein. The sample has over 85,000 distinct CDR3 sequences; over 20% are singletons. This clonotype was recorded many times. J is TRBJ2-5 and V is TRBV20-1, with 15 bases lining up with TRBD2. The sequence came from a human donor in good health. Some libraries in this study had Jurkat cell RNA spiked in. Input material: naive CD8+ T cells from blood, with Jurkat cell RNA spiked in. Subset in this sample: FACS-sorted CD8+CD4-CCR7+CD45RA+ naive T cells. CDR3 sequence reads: CSAAMAIGLAGGQETQYF. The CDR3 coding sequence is TGCAGTGCTGCCATGGCCATCGGACTAGCGGGGGGGCAAGAGACCCAGTACTTC.